These 26 T cell receptor beta chains were sequenced from one sample in a study of regulatory T cells in long-lasting Graves disease. The time point denotes: newly diagnosed GD, antithyroid drugs for less than 3 months. Making the TCR library involved RNA that had been extracted from PBMCs. Construction of TCR beta libraries relied on iRepertoire HTBI primers and on Arm-PCR targeting CDR3 regions. TCRdb passed the multiplex PCR reads through MiXCR, listing each CDR3 protein once. Of more than 450,000 distinct CDR3 sequences listed, under 20% are singletons. A further study also used this sample, focusing on T cells in Graves' hyperthyroidism and ophthalmopathy.

This specimen was peripheral blood mononuclear cells (PBMCs), taken at new diagnosis, from a patient treated with antithyroid drugs. These receptors were collected from a man in his forties with Graves disease.

This clonotype was observed many times. The chain uses TRBV11-2 and TRBJ1-4; 7 bases align to TRBD1. The germline V gene encodes CDR1 SGHAT and CDR2 FQNNGV. This CDR3 spans 14 amino acids. V gave up 3 bases and J gave up 7 bases; unmatched junction bases: 5. For the CDR3, the DNA is TGTGCCAGCAGCTTCTCAAGGGACAGTGAAAAACTGTTTTTT. Translation gives CASSFSRDSEKLFF.

This clonotype was counted a few times. CDR3 residues: CARFSGTGYYEQYF. The DNA for the CDR3 is TGTGCCAGATTTTCCGGGACAGGGTATTACGAGCAGTACTTC. The chain couples TRBV25-1 to TRBJ2-7, with 9 bases fitting TRBD1. The length of the CDR3 is 14 residues. Germline V CDR1 and CDR2: MGHDK, SYGVNS. V was pared by 9 bases and J by 4 bases, with 10 bases of the junction left unmatched.

The chain is built from TRBV20-1 and TRBJ1-1; no reliable D call. The CDR3 is 16 amino acids. From germline, CDR1 is DFQATT and CDR2 SNEGSKA (reference sequence). V gave up 1 base and J gave up 3 bases, with 18 bases separating them. CDR3 loop: CSARARAAGLDTEAFF. The CDR3 DNA reads TGCAGTGCTAGAGCCCGGGCAGCCGGGTTAGACACTGAAGCTTTCTTT.

This clonotype was seen a few times. V usage is TRBV6-1 and J usage is TRBJ1-4; 7 bases line up with TRBD1. Germline V gene lookup returns CDR1 MNHNS and CDR2 SASEGT. The V segment lost 6 bases and the J segment 8 bases; nucleotides outside the gene matches: 12. The CDR3 runs to 15 residues. CDR3 region: CASRTRRQGIEKLFF. CDR3 nucleotide sequence: TGTGCCAGCAGGACCCGGAGACAGGGTATCGAAAAACTGTTTTTT.

In this sample, this clonotype turned up many times. The V call is TRBV7-9, the J call TRBJ2-1; 7 positions agree with TRBD2. The CDR3 consists of 15 residues. Trimming at V came to 1 base and at J to 4 bases, leaving 4 bases not matched to a gene. Looked up from germline, CDR1 is SEHNR and CDR2 is FQNEAQ (reference sequence). The CDR3 here is CASSLEAGPYNEQFF. The CDR3 DNA reads as TGTGCCAGCAGCTTAGAAGCGGGACCTTACAATGAGCAGTTCTTC.

CDR3 in DNA: TGCAGTGCCGTGGGGGGTATTCAAGAGACCCAGTACTTC. Residues: CSAVGGIQETQYF. The rearrangement links TRBV20-1 to TRBJ2-5; D is possibly TRBD2 (6 bases). In germline, CDR1 is DFQATT, CDR2 SNEGSKA (reference sequence). V dropped 6 bases and J dropped 2 bases, with 13 bases sitting between them. This CDR3 is built from 13 residues.

This clonotype was seen repeatedly, ten times or more. The chain uses TRBV6-1 and TRBJ2-7; 7 bases align to TRBD1. With V trimmed by 4 bases and J by 3 bases, 9 bases remained unmatched. The CDR3 contains 15 residues. Germline V gene sequence: CDR1 MNHNS, CDR2 SASEGT. CDR3 coding DNA: TGTGCCAGCAGTGGATACAGGGGTTTAGGCTACGAGCAGTACTTC. Translation gives CASSGYRGLGYEQYF.

Turning to this clonotype: It is likely a read error, because the conserved phenylalanine at the end of the CDR3 is missing. The CDR3 reads CASSQVGQETQYL. The CDR3 DNA follows: TGCGCCAGCAGCCAAGTGGGACAAGAGACCCAGTACCTC. The J gene is TRBJ2-7, the V gene TRBV4-1; no firm D call. TRBJ2-5 explains the end of the DNA better; the J call may be wrong. Germline CDR1 reads MGHRA; CDR2 reads YSYEKL. The CDR3 runs 13 residues.

This clonotype has more than one count but fewer than ten. The chain has TRBV20-1 and TRBJ2-1; D may match TRBD1 or TRBD2 (5 bases each). This CDR3 comprises 11 residues. Germline V gene sequence: CDR1 DFQATT, CDR2 SNEGSKA (reference sequence). Trimming removed 4 bases from V and 10 bases from J, with 11 bases in between. In nucleotides, the CDR3 is TGCAGTGCTACCCTTTGGGGGGAGCAGTTCTTC. This sequence encodes CSATLWGEQFF.

Many counts were recorded for this clonotype. The V call is TRBV12-3 or TRBV12-4, the J call TRBJ1-4; 9 positions match TRBD1. This CDR3 has 16 residues. Trimming cost V 6 bases and J 2 bases; bases outside gene matches: 7. CDR3 region: CASRISGQGTNEKLFF. DNA for the CDR3: TGTGCCAGCAGGATATCAGGACAGGGGACTAATGAAAAACTGTTTTTT.

V is TRBV6-2 or TRBV6-3 and J is TRBJ2-5; 12 nucleotides match TRBD1. The CDR3 covers 15 residues. The germline gives CDR1 MNHEY, CDR2 SVGEGT. Losses at the gene ends were 6 bases for V and 5 bases for J; bases not matched to a gene: 7. CDR3 loop: CASSALGQGAETQYF. CDR3 coding DNA: TGTGCCAGCAGCGCGCTGGGACAGGGGGCTGAGACCCAGTACTTC.

The chain couples TRBV19 to TRBJ1-2, with unresolved D. V lost 7 bases to trimming and J lost 4 bases, with 10 bases between them. Per germline, CDR1 LNHDA and CDR2 SQIVND (reference sequence). The CDR3 runs to 12 residues. The DNA for the CDR3 is TGTGCCAGTAAGCGAAGCTCCTATGGCTACACCTTC. Its translation is CASKRSSYGYTF. Full variable domain (outside the CDR3, taken from reference TRBV19 and TRBJ1-2): DGGITQSPKYLFRKEGQNVTLSCEQNLNHDAMYWYRQDPGQGLRLIYYSQIVNDFQKGDIAEGYSVSREKKESFPLTVTSAQKNPTAFYLCASKRSSYGYTFGSGTRLTVV.

This clonotype was recorded at least ten times. The gene calls are TRBV6-5 and TRBJ2-2; D possibly corresponds to TRBD2 (7 bases). The germline gives CDR1 MNHEY, CDR2 SVGAGI. The V gene lost 2 bases and the J gene lost 5 bases, with 12 bases spanning the gap. CDR3 length: 15 amino acids. CDR3: CASSYVGRGTGELFF. The CDR3 DNA reads TGTGCCAGCAGTTACGTGGGGAGGGGGACCGGGGAGCTGTTTTTT.

This clonotype was counted many times. The V and J genes are TRBV5-1 and TRBJ2-1, with 10 bases aligning to TRBD2. This CDR3 comprises 16 residues. The germline gives CDR1 SGHRS, CDR2 YFSETQ. The V gene end was trimmed by 6 bases and the J gene end by 4 bases; junction bases not matched to a gene: 10. CDR3 nucleotide sequence: TGCGCCAGCACTCAATCCGGGACTAGCGAGTACAATGAGCAGTTCTTC. Residues: CASTQSGTSEYNEQFF.

This clonotype showed up many times. A junction end diverges from the germline sequence, so it may reflect a read error. The rearrangement joins TRBV7-7 to TRBJ2-5; D may be TRBD1 (6 bases). The germline CDR1 and CDR2 sequences are SSHAT and FNYEAQ (reference sequence). This CDR3 contains 15 residues. The CDR3 is CASSLALGGIETQYF. As DNA, the CDR3 is TGTGCTAGCAGCTTAGCCCTAGGGGGAATTGAGACCCAGTACTTC.

This clonotype was found once. This chain uses TRBV4-2 with TRBJ2-2, with TRBD1 identical over 7 bases. Trimming at V came to 2 bases and at J to 4 bases, leaving 4 bases not matched to a gene. Germline loops: CDR1 LGHNA, CDR2 YNFKEQ. CDR3 size: 15 residues. CDR3 nucleotides: TGTGCCAGCAGCCAACCCGACAGGGTCACCGGGGAGCTGTTTTTT. This gives the protein CASSQPDRVTGELFF.

There are many counts of this clonotype. J is TRBJ2-1 and V is TRBV5-1; unclear D gene. The CDR3 loop spans 13 amino acids. V was clipped by 4 bases and J by 9 bases, with 14 bases between them. The germline V gene has CDR1 SGHRS and CDR2 YFSETQ. The CDR3 sequence is CASSASSRGEQFF. DNA of the CDR3: TGCGCCAGCAGCGCGAGCAGTCGTGGTGAGCAGTTCTTC.

The sample holds a few counts of this clonotype. V gene TRBV27 combines with J gene TRBJ2-7; no reliable D call. The CDR3 sequence is 13 residues long. Per germline, CDR1 MNHEY and CDR2 SMNVEV (reference sequence). Deletions cut 0 bases from V and 3 bases from J, with 6 bases between. CDR3 in DNA: TGTGCCAGCAGTTTATCCCTCCACTACGAGCAGTACTTC. Translation: CASSLSLHYEQYF.

This clonotype was detected many times. The chain employs TRBV14 and TRBJ2-2; D gene ambiguous. V was cut by 0 bases and J by 2 bases, with 10 bases left in between. Germline lookup yields CDR1 SGHDN and CDR2 FVKESK. The CDR3 runs to 16 residues. The CDR3 sequence is CASSQDRDSNTGELFF. DNA for the CDR3: TGTGCCAGCAGCCAAGATAGAGACTCAAACACCGGGGAGCTGTTTTTT.

This chain uses TRBV6-2 or TRBV6-3 with TRBJ2-2; no firm D call. The CDR3 sequence is 14 residues long. From germline, CDR1 is MNHEY and CDR2 SVGEGT. V lost 0 bases and J lost 7, with 9 bases in between. The CDR3 nucleotides are TGTGCCAGCAGTTACTCGAAATCCGGCGGGGAGCTGTTTTTT. Translating it yields CASSYSKSGGELFF.

Ten or more counts support this clonotype. The chain uses TRBV2 and TRBJ2-2; unclear D gene. The CDR3 loop spans 13 amino acids. Trimming removed 4 bases at V and 6 bases at J, with 9 bases between. CDR1 is SNHLY and CDR2 is FYNNEI in the germline V gene. CDR3 region: CASSASLAGELFF. The CDR3 DNA sequence: TGTGCCAGCAGTGCATCATTAGCCGGGGAGCTGTTTTTT. Looking up the rest from reference TRBV2 and TRBJ2-2 gives the full variable domain: EPEVTQTPSHQVTQMGQEVILRCVPISNHLYFYWYRQILGQKVEFLVSFYNNEISEKSEIFDDQFSVERPDGSNFTLKIRSTKLEDSAMYFCASSASLAGELFFGEGSRLTVL.

Ten or more counts support this clonotype. V gene TRBV6-1 combines with J gene TRBJ2-7; D remains unclear. The V and J ends lost 2 bases and 2 bases respectively, with 7 bases between them. The germline V gene encodes CDR1 MNHNS and CDR2 SASEGT. The CDR3 is 13 amino acids. The CDR3 loop is CASSETETYEQYF. CDR3 sequence (DNA): TGTGCCAGCAGTGAAACGGAGACCTACGAGCAGTACTTC.

In regard to this clonotype: A read error may explain this, as a much larger clone is one base away. The rearrangement links TRBV28 to TRBJ1-6; D not certain. Looked up from germline, CDR1 is MDHEN and CDR2 is SYDVKM. The CDR3 runs to 11 residues. CDR3 loop: CAGSLGGPLHF. The CDR3 DNA reads as TGTGCCGGCAGTTTAGGAGGTCCCCTCCACTTT.

The sample holds many counts of this clonotype. The V call is TRBV7-2, the J call TRBJ1-2; the D gene is possibly TRBD1 (5 bases). The CDR3 contains 15 residues. V was clipped by 5 bases and J by 2 bases, with 15 bases between them. The germline CDR1 and CDR2 sequences are SGHTA and FQGNSA. In nucleotides, the CDR3 is TGTGCCAGCAGCGTTTCAGGGCTTCAAAACTATGGCTACACCTTC. Residues: CASSVSGLQNYGYTF.

Note on this clonotype: The junction does not match germline at one end; this may be a read error. The chain uses TRBV27 and TRBJ2-7; possibly TRBD1 for D (6 bases). Germline V gene data show CDR1 as MNHEY and CDR2 as SMNVEV (reference sequence). This CDR3 has 15 amino acids. The chain's CDR3 is CASSLSNGGRYEQCF. CDR3 DNA: TGTGCCAGCAGTTTATCAAATGGGGGCCGATACGAGCAGTGCTTC.

This clonotype was recorded at least ten times. CDR3 loop: CASSLEGGVGYPGFF. DNA for the CDR3: TGTGCCAGCAGCCTTGAGGGAGGGGTAGGGTACCCCGGGTTCTTC. The V gene is TRBV7-8, the J gene TRBJ2-1, with 7 positions matching TRBD2. Germline-derived CDR1 and CDR2 are SGHVS and FQNEAQ. This CDR3 has 15 amino acids. V trimming: 5 bases; J trimming: 15 bases; junction bases outside the gene matches: 19.